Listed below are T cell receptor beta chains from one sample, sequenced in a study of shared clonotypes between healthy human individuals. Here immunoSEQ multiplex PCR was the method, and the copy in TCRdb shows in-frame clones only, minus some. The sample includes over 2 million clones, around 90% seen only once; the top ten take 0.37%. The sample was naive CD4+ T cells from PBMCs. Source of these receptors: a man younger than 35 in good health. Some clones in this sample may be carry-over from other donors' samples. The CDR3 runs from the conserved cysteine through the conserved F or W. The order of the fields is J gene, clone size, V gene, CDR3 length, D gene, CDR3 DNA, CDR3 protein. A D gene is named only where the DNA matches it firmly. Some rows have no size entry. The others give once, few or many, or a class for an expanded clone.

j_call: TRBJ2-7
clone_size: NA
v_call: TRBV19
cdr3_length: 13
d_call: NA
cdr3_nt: TGTGCCAGTACATCCCTGGGTCCCTACGAGCAGTACTTC
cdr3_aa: CASTSLGPYEQYF

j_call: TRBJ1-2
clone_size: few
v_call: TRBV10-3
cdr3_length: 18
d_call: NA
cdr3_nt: TGTGCCATCACTGGAGTCCGCCTTTCCTCCGGGACGGACTATGGCTACACCTTC
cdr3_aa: CAITGVRLSSGTDYGYTF

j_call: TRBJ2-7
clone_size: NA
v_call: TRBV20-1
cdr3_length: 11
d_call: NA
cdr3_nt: TGCAGTGCGGGGGCCCCCTACGAGCAGTACTTC
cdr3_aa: CSAGAPYEQYF

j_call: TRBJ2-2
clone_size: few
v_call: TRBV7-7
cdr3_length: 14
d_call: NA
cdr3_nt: TGTGCCAGCAGCCCTGGACAGAACACCGGGGAGCTGTTTTTT
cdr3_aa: CASSPGQNTGELFF

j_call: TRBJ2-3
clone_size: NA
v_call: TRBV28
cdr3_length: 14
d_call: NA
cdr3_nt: TGTGCCAGCAAGTCGAGAACCTCTGGGGATACGCAGTATTTT
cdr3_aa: CASKSRTSGDTQYF

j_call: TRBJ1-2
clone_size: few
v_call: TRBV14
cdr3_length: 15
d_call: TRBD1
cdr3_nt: TGTGCCAGCAGCAAAGGGCACAGGGGTGTCTATGGCTACACCTTC
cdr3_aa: CASSKGHRGVYGYTF

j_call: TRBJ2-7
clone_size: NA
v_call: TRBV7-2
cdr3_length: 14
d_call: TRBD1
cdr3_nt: TGTGCCAGCACCACCCTTCAGGGGGCCTACGAGCAGTACTTC
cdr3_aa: CASTTLQGAYEQYF

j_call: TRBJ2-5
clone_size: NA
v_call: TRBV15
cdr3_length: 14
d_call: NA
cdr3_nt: TGTGCCACCAGCAGAGATACCCCAGGAGAGACCCAGTACTTC
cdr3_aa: CATSRDTPGETQYF

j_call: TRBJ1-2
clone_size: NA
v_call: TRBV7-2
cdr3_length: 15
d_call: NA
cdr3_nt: TGTGCCAGCAGCTTAGTACCAGGGAATAACTATGGCTACACCTTC
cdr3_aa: CASSLVPGNNYGYTF

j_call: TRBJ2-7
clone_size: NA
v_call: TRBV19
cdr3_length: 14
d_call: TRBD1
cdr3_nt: TGTGCCAGTAGTTTCCGGGACAGAGCCTACGAGCAGTACTTC
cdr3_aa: CASSFRDRAYEQYF

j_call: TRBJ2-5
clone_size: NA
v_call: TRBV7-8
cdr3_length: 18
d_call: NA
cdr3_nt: TGTGCCAGCAGCTTACCGCACAATGGCTCGGGAAAGGGGGAGACCCAGTACTTC
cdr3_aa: CASSLPHNGSGKGETQYF

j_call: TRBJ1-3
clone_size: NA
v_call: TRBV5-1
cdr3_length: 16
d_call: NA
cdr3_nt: TGCGCCAGCAGCCCGCAGGACCCCGTTTTTGGAAACACCATATATTTT
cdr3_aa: CASSPQDPVFGNTIYF

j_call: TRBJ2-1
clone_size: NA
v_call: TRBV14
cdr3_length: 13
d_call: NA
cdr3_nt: TGTGCCAGCAGCCCCGGACTGTACAATGAGCAGTTCTTC
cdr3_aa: CASSPGLYNEQFF

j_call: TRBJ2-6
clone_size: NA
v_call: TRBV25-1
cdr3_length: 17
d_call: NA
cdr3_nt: TGTGCCAGCAGTGAATATACTAGGTCCTCTGGGGCCAACGTCCTGACTTTC
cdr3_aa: CASSEYTRSSGANVLTF

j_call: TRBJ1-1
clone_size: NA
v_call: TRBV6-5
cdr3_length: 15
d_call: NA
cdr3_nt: TGTGCCAGCAGTTACGGCCAGGGGCAGGGGACTGAAGCTTTCTTT
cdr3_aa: CASSYGQGQGTEAFF

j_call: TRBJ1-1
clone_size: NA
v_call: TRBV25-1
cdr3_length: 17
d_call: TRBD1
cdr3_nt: TGTGCCAGCAGTGACCGCGGGACAGGGGGCCAGAGGACTGAAGCTTTCTTT
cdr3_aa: CASSDRGTGGQRTEAFF

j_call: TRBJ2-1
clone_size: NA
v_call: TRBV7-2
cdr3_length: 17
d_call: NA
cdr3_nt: TGTGCCAGCAGCTTAGTCCTCGACAGGTCCTCCTACAATGAGCAGTTCTTC
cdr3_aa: CASSLVLDRSSYNEQFF

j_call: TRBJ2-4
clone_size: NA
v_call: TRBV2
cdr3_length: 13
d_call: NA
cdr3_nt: TGTGCCAGCACCCCGGCGGGGCTAAACATTCAGTACTTC
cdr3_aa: CASTPAGLNIQYF

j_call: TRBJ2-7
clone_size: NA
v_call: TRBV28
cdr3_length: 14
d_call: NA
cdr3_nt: TGTGCCAGCAGTTTGGCGAGACACAGTTACGAGCAGTACTTC
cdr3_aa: CASSLARHSYEQYF

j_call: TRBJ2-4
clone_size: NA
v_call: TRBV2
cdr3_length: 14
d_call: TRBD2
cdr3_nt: TGTGCCAGCAGTGAAGCGCGGGGGGCAGGCATTCAGTACTTC
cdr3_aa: CASSEARGAGIQYF

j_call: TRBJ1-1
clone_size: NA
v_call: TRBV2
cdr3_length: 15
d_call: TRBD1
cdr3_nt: TGTGCCAGCAGTCGATCGGGACAGATGAACACTGAAGCTTTCTTT
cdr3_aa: CASSRSGQMNTEAFF

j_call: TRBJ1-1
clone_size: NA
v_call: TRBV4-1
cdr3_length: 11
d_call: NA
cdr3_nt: TGCGCCAGCAGCCACCGGGACAAAGCTTTCTTT
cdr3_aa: CASSHRDKAFF

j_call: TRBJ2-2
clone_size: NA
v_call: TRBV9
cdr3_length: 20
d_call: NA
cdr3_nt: TGTGCCAGCAGCCCCCGATATGGGACCCGTAGCCGTTCTAAAACCGGGGAGCTGTTTTTT
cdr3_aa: CASSPRYGTRSRSKTGELFF

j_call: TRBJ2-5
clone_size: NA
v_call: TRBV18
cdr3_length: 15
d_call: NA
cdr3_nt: TGTGCCAGCTCACCACGCGAGGGCTCAGGGGAGACCCAGTACTTC
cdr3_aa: CASSPREGSGETQYF

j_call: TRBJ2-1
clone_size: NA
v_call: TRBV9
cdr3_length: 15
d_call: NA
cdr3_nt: TGTGCCAGCAGCGAGGCCCAGGGGCAATACAATGAGCAGTTCTTC
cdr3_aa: CASSEAQGQYNEQFF

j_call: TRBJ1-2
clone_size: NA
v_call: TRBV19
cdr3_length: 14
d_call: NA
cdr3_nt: TGTGCCAGTAGTCCCCCAGGGGCCAACTATGGCTACACCTTC
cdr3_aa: CASSPPGANYGYTF

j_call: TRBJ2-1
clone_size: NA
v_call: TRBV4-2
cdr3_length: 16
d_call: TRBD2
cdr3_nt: TGTGCCAGCAGCCCCCCCTTCGGGGGGGGGTTGGTTGAGCAGTTCTTC
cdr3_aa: CASSPPFGGGLVEQFF

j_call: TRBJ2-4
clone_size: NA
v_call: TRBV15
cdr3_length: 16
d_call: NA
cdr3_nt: TGTGCCACCAGCAGTTCTGTGTACGGGAGCAACGACATTCAGTACTTC
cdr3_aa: CATSSSVYGSNDIQYF

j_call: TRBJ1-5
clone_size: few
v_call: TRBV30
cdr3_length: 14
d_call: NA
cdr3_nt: TGTGCCTGGAGTTGGGGGGCCTTCAATCAGCCCCAGCATTTT
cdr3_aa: CAWSWGAFNQPQHF